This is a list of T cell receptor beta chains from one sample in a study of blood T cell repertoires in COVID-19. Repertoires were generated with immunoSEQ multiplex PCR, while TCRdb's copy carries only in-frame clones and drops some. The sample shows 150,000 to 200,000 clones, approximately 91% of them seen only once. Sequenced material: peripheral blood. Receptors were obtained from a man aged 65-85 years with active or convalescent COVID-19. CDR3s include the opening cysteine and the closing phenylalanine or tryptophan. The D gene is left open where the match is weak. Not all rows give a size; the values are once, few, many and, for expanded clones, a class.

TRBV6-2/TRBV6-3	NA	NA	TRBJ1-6	NA	CASSTSFGSPLHF
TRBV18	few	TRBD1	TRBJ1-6	TGTGCCAGCTCAAGGGACAGGGCGGTGGTGAATTCACCCCTCCACTTT	CASSRDRAVVNSPLHF
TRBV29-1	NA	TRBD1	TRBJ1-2	TGCAGCGTTTCTTCGGACAGGGGAGGGAGTGGCTACACCTTC	CSVSSDRGGSGYTF
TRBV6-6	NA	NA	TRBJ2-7	TGTGCCAGCAGCCTAATGTACGAGCAGTACTTC	CASSLMYEQYF
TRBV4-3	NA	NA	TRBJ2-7	TGCGCCAGCAGCCAAGGGACAGCCCTAAAGCAGTACTTC	CASSQGTALKQYF
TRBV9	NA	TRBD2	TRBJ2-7	TGTGCCAGCAGCGTATTAGCGGGGGGCTACGAGCAGTACTTC	CASSVLAGGYEQYF
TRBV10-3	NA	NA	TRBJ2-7	TGTGCCATCAGTGAGTCGCGGCAGGGGAGAAGCGGCGAGCAGTACTTC	CAISESRQGRSGEQYF
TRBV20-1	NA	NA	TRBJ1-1	TGCAGTGGACAGAGGAACACTGAAGCTTTCTTT	CSGQRNTEAFF
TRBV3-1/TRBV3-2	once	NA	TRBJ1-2	TGTGCCAGCAGCCAAGAAGGGGGAACAGAAACCTATGGCTACACCTTC	CASSQEGGTETYGYTF
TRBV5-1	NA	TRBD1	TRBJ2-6	TGCGCCAGCAGCTATCCGAACGACAGGGGAGGGGCCAACGTCCTGACTTTC	CASSYPNDRGGANVLTF
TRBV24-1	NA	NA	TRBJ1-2	TGTGCCACCAGTGATCCAGGGCCTTACTATGGCTACACCTTC	CATSDPGPYYGYTF
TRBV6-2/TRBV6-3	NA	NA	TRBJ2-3	TGTGCCAGCAGTCCAACCGGGATCAGGACAGATACGCAGTATTTT	CASSPTGIRTDTQYF
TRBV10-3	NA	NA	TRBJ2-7	TGTGCCATCACAGGGGCCCCAACCTACGAGCAGTACTTC	CAITGAPTYEQYF
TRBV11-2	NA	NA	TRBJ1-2	TGTGCTTCACGTGGGGGCGGCTATGGCTACACCTTC	CASRGGGYGYTF
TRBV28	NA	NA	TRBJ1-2	TGTGCCAGCAGTTTAGGGGGGGACAACGGTAATTATGGCTACACCTTC	CASSLGGDNGNYGYTF
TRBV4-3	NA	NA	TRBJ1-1	TGCGCCAGCAGCCAAGCATTCAACACTGAAGCTTTCTTT	CASSQAFNTEAFF
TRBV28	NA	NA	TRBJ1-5	TGTGCCAGCAGTTTGGGGACAAGCAATCAGCCCCAGCATTTT	CASSLGTSNQPQHF
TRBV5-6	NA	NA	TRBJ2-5	TGTGCCAGCAGCTTTCTACAGGGAGAGACCCAGTACTTC	CASSFLQGETQYF
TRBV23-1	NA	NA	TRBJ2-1	TGCGCCAGCAGGAACAGGTCCGGGACAAGGGATTACAATGAGCAGTTCTTC	CASRNRSGTRDYNEQFF
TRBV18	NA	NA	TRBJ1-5	TGTGCCAGCTCACCGGCGGGGGCTGGACAGCCCCAGCATTTT	CASSPAGAGQPQHF
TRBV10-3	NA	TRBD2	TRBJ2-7	TGTGCCATCAGTGAGCCCAGCGGGAGCACCTACGAGCAGTACTTC	CAISEPSGSTYEQYF
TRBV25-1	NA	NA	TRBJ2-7	TGTGCCAGCAGTGATGAGGGGGTCTACGAGCAGTACTTC	CASSDEGVYEQYF
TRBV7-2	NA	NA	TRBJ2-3	TGTGCCAGCAGACATTACATAGGGGCTAGCACAGATACGCAGTATTTT	CASRHYIGASTDTQYF
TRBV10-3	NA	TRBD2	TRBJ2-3	TGTGCCATCAGTGAACTAGCGGGAGGGACAGATACGCAGTATTTT	CAISELAGGTDTQYF
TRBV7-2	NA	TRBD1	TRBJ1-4	TGTGCCAGCAGCCTACAGACAGGGCCTAATGAAAAACTGTTTTTT	CASSLQTGPNEKLFF
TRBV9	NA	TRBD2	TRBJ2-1	TGTGCCAGCAGCTCGGGACTAACTTACAATGAGCAGTTCTTC	CASSSGLTYNEQFF
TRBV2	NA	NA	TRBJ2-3	TGTGCCAGCAGTGAAATGGAAGTGAGGGGGGATACGCAGTATTTT	CASSEMEVRGDTQYF
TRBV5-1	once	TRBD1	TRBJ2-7	TGCGCCAGCAGCACCCGGGACAGTACCATCTTACTCCCTTCCAACGAGCAGTACTTC	CASSTRDSTILLPSNEQYF
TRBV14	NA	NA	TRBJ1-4	TGTGCCAGCAGCCAAGTCCCGTCAGGAAAACTGTTTTTT	CASSQVPSGKLFF
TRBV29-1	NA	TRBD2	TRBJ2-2	TGCAGCGTTGGACTAGCGGTCGGGGAGCTGTTTTTT	CSVGLAVGELFF
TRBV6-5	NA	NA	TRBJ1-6	TGTGCCAGCAGTTTCCAGGGGTTGAATTCACCCCTCCACTTT	CASSFQGLNSPLHF
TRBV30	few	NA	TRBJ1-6	TGTGCCTGGAATCCCCAGATAAATTCACCCCTCCACTTT	CAWNPQINSPLHF
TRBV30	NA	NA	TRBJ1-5	TGTGCCTGGAGCCCCCAGAGCAATCAGCCCCAGCATTTT	CAWSPQSNQPQHF
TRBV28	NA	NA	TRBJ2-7	TGTGCCAGCAACCCCGGAGACCGGATAGCCTACGAGCAGTACTTC	CASNPGDRIAYEQYF
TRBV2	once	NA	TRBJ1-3	TGTGCCAGCAGAGTCGGGGATAGCTCTGGAAACACCATATATTTT	CASRVGDSSGNTIYF
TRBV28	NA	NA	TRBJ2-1	TGTGCCAGCAGTTTACGGTCGGGTGAGCAGTTCTTC	CASSLRSGEQFF
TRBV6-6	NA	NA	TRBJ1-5	TGTGCCAGCAGTCGGGACAACAATCAGCCCCAGCATTTT	CASSRDNNQPQHF
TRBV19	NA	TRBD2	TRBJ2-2	TGTGCCAGTAATCTAGCGGGAGACACCGGGGAGCTGTTTTTT	CASNLAGDTGELFF
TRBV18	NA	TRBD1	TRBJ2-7	TGTGCCAGCTCACCGGGACAGGGGGCATCGTTTGACGAGCAGTACTTC	CASSPGQGASFDEQYF
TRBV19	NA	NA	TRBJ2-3	TGTGCCAGTAGTATTACCGGGGAGAGGGCAGATACGCAGTATTTT	CASSITGERADTQYF
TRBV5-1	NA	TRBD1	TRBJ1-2	TGCGCCAGCAGCCGTAGTCAGGGGGATGGCTACACCTTC	CASSRSQGDGYTF
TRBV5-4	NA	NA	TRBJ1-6	TGTGCCAGCAGCGTTGTGGGGGGAATCTATAATTCACCCCTCCACTTT	CASSVVGGIYNSPLHF
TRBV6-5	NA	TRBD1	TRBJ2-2	TGTGCCAGCGGGACGACAGGGGGTTGGACCGGGGAGCTGTTTTTT	CASGTTGGWTGELFF
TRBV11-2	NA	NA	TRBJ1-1	TGTGCCAGCAGCGAACACCTACAGGGTTACACTGAAGCTTTCTTT	CASSEHLQGYTEAFF
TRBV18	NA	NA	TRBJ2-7	TGTGCCAGCTCACCTATTGTGGGGGGATCCTCCTACGAGCAGTACTTC	CASSPIVGGSSYEQYF
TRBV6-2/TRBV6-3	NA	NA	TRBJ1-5	TGTGCCAGCAGTTACCCCACAGGGCCCCTCAATCAGCCCCAGCATTTT	CASSYPTGPLNQPQHF
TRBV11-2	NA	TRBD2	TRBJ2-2	TGTGCCAGCAGCCCCCTGGGGGGGGGTTGGACCGGGGAGCTGTTTTTT	CASSPLGGGWTGELFF
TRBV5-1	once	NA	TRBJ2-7	TGCGCCAGCAGCTTGGGTGGTACAGCCTCCTACGAGCAGTACTTC	CASSLGGTASYEQYF
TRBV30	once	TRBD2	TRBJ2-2	TGTGCGGGGGGGAGGGTGAGGGCCGGGGAGCTGTTTTTT	CAGGRVRAGELFF
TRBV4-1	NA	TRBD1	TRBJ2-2	TGCGCCAGCAGCCAAGAGTGGGGCAGGGGGCTTGGCGGGGAGCTGTTTTTT	CASSQEWGRGLGGELFF
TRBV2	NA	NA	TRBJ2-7	TGTGCCAGCAGTCCAGGGATTTCCTACGAGCAGTACTTC	CASSPGISYEQYF
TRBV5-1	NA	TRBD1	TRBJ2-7	TGCGCCAGCAGCCCGGGACAGGGGGCACTCGAGCAGTACTTC	CASSPGQGALEQYF
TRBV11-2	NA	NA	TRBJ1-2	TGTGCCAGCAGCTTACTGATCGGGAGGCGGTATGGCTACACCTTC	CASSLLIGRRYGYTF
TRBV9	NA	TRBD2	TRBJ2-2	TGTGCCAGCAGCGTAGGGACTAGCGGGGGGCACCACACCGGGGAGCTGTTTTTT	CASSVGTSGGHHTGELFF
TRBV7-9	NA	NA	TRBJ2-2	TGTGCCAGCACCTCACTCAACACCGGGGAGCTGTTTTTT	CASTSLNTGELFF
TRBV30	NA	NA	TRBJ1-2	TGTGCCTGGAGTCCAGGGGCCGGCTACACCTTC	CAWSPGAGYTF
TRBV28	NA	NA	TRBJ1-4	TGTGCCAGCAGTTTGGGGGCGATTGAAAAACTGTTTTTT	CASSLGAIEKLFF
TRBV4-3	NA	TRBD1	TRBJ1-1	TGCGCCAGCAGCCAAGATCCGACAGGGTCGCACACTGAAGCTTTCTTT	CASSQDPTGSHTEAFF
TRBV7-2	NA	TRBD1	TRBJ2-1	TGTGCCAGCAGCTGGACAGGGGGTGTTGAGCAGTTCTTC	CASSWTGGVEQFF